This T cell receptor (beta chain) was captured by sequencing in a study of blood T cell repertoires in COVID-19. As for the study in general: From the United States, Italy and Spain came samples of acute and convalescent COVID-19. T cells, B-cell-depleted T cells, or PBMCs provided the cDNA or gDNA that served as material.

Per the authors' pipeline: Nucleated cell number was recorded as an estimate derived from reference gene primer amplification. TCRdb's table, derived via immunoSEQ multiplex PCR, lists solely in-frame clones and lacks some. V, J and clone size are taken as reported in that table, and D and trimming were inferred from the DNA itself. Altogether about 59,000 clones are present, approximately 90% being singletons, with the ten largest covering more than 15%. The V end was cut by 5 bases, the J end by 5 bases, with 18 bases between. Germline-derived CDR1 and CDR2 are SNHLY and FYNNEI. The CDR3 loop spans 15 amino acids. This clone was detected once. This sample includes further DNA sequences coding for the same CDR3.

The chain carries TRBV2 and TRBJ2-5; TRBD2 is a possible D gene (6 bases). The specimen was peripheral blood. This receptor was identified in a man at least 80 years old with acute or convalescent COVID-19. CDR3 coding DNA: TGTGCCAGCAGTCCCGGGACTTCTGGAGGGGAGACCCAGTACTTC. This encodes CASSPGTSGGETQYF.